The 10 T cell receptor beta chains reported below all come from one sample, sequenced in a study of T cell responses to AZD1222 COVID-19 vaccine. TCRdb keeps only in-frame clones here, not all; method: immunoSEQ multiplex PCR. The table shows about 150,000 clones, with 80% to 95% occurring only once. This specimen was peripheral blood, taken 28 days after the second AZD1222 dose. The receptors shown here come from an adult who received the AZD1222 COVID-19 vaccine.

This chain connects TRBV4-3 to TRBJ1-2; D is ambiguous. CDR1 and CDR2 from the germline V gene are LGHNA and YSLEER. This CDR3 comprises 13 residues. V was pared by 2 bases and J by 4 bases, with 8 bases between. CDR3 sequence: CASSQNRGYGYTF. The CDR3 region has the DNA TGCGCCAGCAGCCAAAACCGGGGCTATGGCTACACCTTC.

V gene TRBV7-8 combines with J gene TRBJ1-1, with a weak D call TRBD1 (6 bases). The CDR3 has 17 residues. Germline V CDR1 and CDR2: SGHVS, FQNEAQ. With 5 bases removed from V and 3 bases from J, the gap between germline ends came to 22 bases. The CDR3 loop reads CASSLNRDTGPDTEAFF. As DNA, the CDR3 is TGTGCCAGCAGCCTTAATCGGGACACAGGACCCGACACTGAAGCTTTCTTT.

The chain links TRBV7-9 to TRBJ1-1, with D possibly matching TRBD1 (6 bases). The CDR3 runs 13 residues. Germline CDR1 SEHNR, CDR2 FQNEAQ (reference sequence). Deletions cut 5 bases from V and 1 base from J, with 8 bases between. The chain's CDR3 is CASSEGGNTEAFF. As DNA, the CDR3 is TGTGCCAGCAGCGAAGGGGGGAACACTGAAGCTTTCTTT.

The chain links TRBV27 to TRBJ1-4; no reliable D call. V lost 2 bases to trimming and J lost 0 bases, with 4 bases between them. The CDR3 sequence is 14 residues long. Looked up from germline, CDR1 is MNHEY and CDR2 is SMNVEV (reference sequence). CDR3 nucleotides: TGTGCCAGCAGTTTACGGGCAACTAATGAAAAACTGTTTTTT. Amino acid sequence: CASSLRATNEKLFF. The full variable domain, its missing parts supplied by reference TRBV27 and TRBJ1-4, is EAQVTQNPRYLITVTGKKLTVTCSQNMNHEYMSWYRQDPGLGLRQIYYSMNVEVTDKGDVPEGYKVSRKEKRNFPLILESPSPNQTSLYFCASSLRATNEKLFFGSGTQLSVL.

This clone was detected only once. V usage is TRBV7-8 and J usage is TRBJ1-5, with 7 positions matching TRBD1. The CDR3 spans 15 residues. With V trimmed by 5 bases and J by 2 bases, 6 bases remained unmatched. Germline CDR1 is SGHVS and CDR2 is FQNEAQ. This chain's CDR3 is CASSKDRVGNQPQHF. In nucleotides, the CDR3 is TGTGCCAGCAGCAAAGACAGGGTGGGCAATCAGCCCCAGCATTTT.

The sample holds one count of this clone. This chain joins TRBV6-1 and TRBJ1-1; 9 nucleotides agree with TRBD1. Germline CDR1 and CDR2: MNHNS and SASEGT. The CDR3 has 16 residues. With V trimmed by 4 bases and J by 5 bases, 11 bases remained unmatched. The CDR3 is CASSGSSGTGRTEAFF. The CDR3, as DNA: TGTGCCAGCAGTGGGAGTTCCGGGACAGGGAGGACTGAAGCTTTCTTT.

This chain connects TRBV6-5 to TRBJ2-7; the D gene is possibly TRBD1 (6 bases). The CDR3 covers 15 residues. The germline V and J ends were trimmed by 7 bases and 2 bases, with 18 bases remaining between them. Germline CDR1 reads MNHEY; CDR2 reads SVGAGI. CDR3 in DNA: TGTGCCAGCAAATGGGACACCAGACGTCCCTACGAGCAGTACTTC. Translated, it gives CASKWDTRRPYEQYF.

V usage is TRBV7-8 and J usage is TRBJ1-5, with D possibly TRBD1 on 5 matching bases. This CDR3 spans 14 amino acids. V dropped 5 bases and J dropped 3 bases, with 11 bases sitting between them. Germline CDR1 SGHVS, CDR2 FQNEAQ. The CDR3 here is CASSHGTDNQPQHF. CDR3 DNA sequence: TGTGCCAGCAGCCACGGGACTGACAATCAGCCCCAGCATTTT.

The chain couples TRBV7-3 to TRBJ1-3; possible D gene TRBD1, 6 bases. The V end lost 2 bases, the J end lost 3 bases, and 11 bases lay between the germline ends. The CDR3 extends over 15 amino acids. Germline lookup yields CDR1 SGHTA and CDR2 FQGTGA. The chain's CDR3 is CASSLWGADGNTIYF. Here the CDR3 DNA reads TGTGCCAGCAGCTTATGGGGGGCGGATGGAAACACCATATATTTT. Full variable domain (rest looked up from reference TRBV7-3 and TRBJ1-3): GAGVSQTPSNKVTEKGKYVELRCDPISGHTALYWYRQSLGQGPEFLIYFQGTGAADDSGLPNDRFFAVRPEGSVSTLKIQRTERGDSAVYLCASSLWGADGNTIYFGEGSWLTVV.

This clone was picked up one time. CDR3 bases: TGTGCCAGCAGCTTGGCATTCTGGTCGGGACAGGCCAACACCGGGGAGCTGTTTTTT. As protein: CASSLAFWSGQANTGELFF. The chain links TRBV5-6 to TRBJ2-2, with 8 bases identical to TRBD1. V was clipped by 0 bases and J by 2 bases; unmatched bases: 12. The CDR3 extends over 19 amino acids. CDR1 and CDR2 (germline): SGHDT, YYEEEE.